These T cell receptor beta chains were read from a single sample in a study of blood T cell repertoires in COVID-19. The repertoire was sequenced with immunoSEQ multiplex PCR; TCRdb's copy has only in-frame clones and lacks some. Of roughly 250,000 clones in the sample, 82% were seen once. The sequenced sample was peripheral blood. The receptors here all came from a woman aged 55 to 70 with active or convalescent COVID-19. Each CDR3 is given with its conserved first and last residue. D genes are given only for firm matches. Clone size is stated in some rows and not others, as once, few, many or a class when expanded.

-,TRBD1,TRBV18,TRBJ2-2,CASSKEGAGNTGELFF,TGTGCCAGCTCGAAAGAGGGGGCAGGGAACACCGGGGAGCTGTTTTTT
-,TRBD2,TRBV29-1,TRBJ2-1,CSVEGLAGGYEQFF,TGCAGCGTTGAAGGACTAGCGGGGGGGTATGAGCAGTTCTTC
few,-,TRBV3-1/TRBV3-2,TRBJ2-7,CASSQVNKAYEQYF,TGTGCCAGCAGCCAAGTGAACAAAGCCTACGAGCAGTACTTC
-,TRBD1,TRBV3-1/TRBV3-2,TRBJ1-2,CASSPPGQGSNYGYTF,TGTGCCAGCAGCCCACCGGGACAGGGCTCCAACTATGGCTACACCTTC
-,-,TRBV5-1,TRBJ2-7,CASSPGWGDHEQYF,TGCGCCAGCAGCCCCGGGTGGGGGGACCACGAGCAGTACTTC
-,TRBD1,TRBV2,TRBJ2-5,CASSERGTGAETQYF,TGTGCCAGCAGTGAAAGGGGGACAGGGGCCGAGACCCAGTACTTC
-,TRBD1,TRBV2,TRBJ2-7,CARGTGGIRGEQYF,TGTGCCAGAGGGACAGGGGGGATTCGGGGCGAGCAGTACTTC
-,-,TRBV4-1,TRBJ1-6,CASSQVPGSNSPLHF,TGCGCCAGCAGCCAAGTCCCCGGGTCTAATTCACCCCTCCACTTT
-,-,TRBV5-5,TRBJ2-2,CASSLPLLASPGELFF,TGTGCCAGCAGCTTGCCTTTGCTGGCCTCCCCGGGGGAGCTGTTTTTT
-,-,TRBV2,TRBJ1-2,CASTPVGAWGDGYTF,TGTGCCAGCACGCCGGTCGGGGCTTGGGGGGATGGCTACACCTTC
-,-,TRBV5-1,TRBJ2-5,CASSLEGGDSVETQYF,TGCGCCAGCAGCTTGGAGGGGGGGGACTCGGTAGAGACCCAGTACTTC
-,-,TRBV2,TRBJ1-2,CASMPERRYGYTF,TGTGCCAGCATGCCCGAAAGGAGGTATGGCTACACCTTC
-,-,TRBV7-9,TRBJ2-3,CASSLAETDTQYF,TGTGCCAGCAGCTTAGCAGAGACAGATACGCAGTATTTT
-,-,TRBV2,TRBJ2-7,CASSGQQFYEQYF,TGTGCCAGCAGTGGACAGCAATTTTACGAGCAGTACTTC
-,TRBD1,TRBV4-2,TRBJ1-2,CASSQEAPLRSDRYYGYTF,TGTGCCAGCAGCCAAGAAGCCCCCCTAAGGTCGGACAGGTACTATGGCTACACCTTC
once,TRBD1,TRBV2,TRBJ1-2,CASTITTGYGYTF,TGTGCCAGCACTATAACGACAGGGTATGGCTACACCTTC
-,-,TRBV2,TRBJ2-1,CASSGTAVEQFF,TGTGCCAGCAGTGGAACGGCGGTTGAGCAGTTCTTC
few,TRBD2,TRBV6-1,TRBJ2-5,CASSEPVAGETQYF,TGTGCCAGCAGTGAACCGGTAGCGGGGGAGACCCAGTACTTC
-,-,TRBV10-3,TRBJ1-2,CAISASPEELNGYTF,TGTGCCATCAGTGCGTCCCCCGAGGAGCTCAATGGCTACACCTTC
once,TRBD1,TRBV6-5,TRBJ1-4,CASSPAQGAREKLFF,TGTGCCAGCAGCCCCGCACAGGGGGCGCGTGAAAAACTGTTTTTT
-,-,TRBV6-7,TRBJ1-2,CASSYSPGNYGYTF,TGTGCCAGCAGTTACTCGCCAGGGAACTATGGCTACACCTTC
few,-,TRBV6-1,TRBJ2-7,CASSERSGGGEQYF,TGTGCCAGCAGTGAAAGGTCAGGGGGAGGCGAGCAGTACTTC
-,-,TRBV19,TRBJ1-1,CASSLQAEAFF,TGTGCCAGTAGTCTTCAGGCTGAAGCTTTCTTT
-,-,TRBV5-6,TRBJ1-2,CASSPPGLSAGGYTF,TGTGCCAGCAGCCCTCCGGGTCTTTCCGCAGGGGGCTACACCTTC
-,-,TRBV2,TRBJ2-7,CASSEGLGLAGGYEQYF,TGTGCCAGCAGTGAAGGCTTAGGGCTAGCCGGTGGATACGAGCAGTACTTC
-,-,TRBV6-5,TRBJ2-7,CASSYSEGEQYF,TGTGCCAGCAGTTACTCAGAGGGTGAGCAGTACTTC
-,TRBD2,TRBV9,TRBJ2-5,CASSAGTSGVQETQYF,TGTGCCAGCAGCGCGGGGACTAGCGGCGTCCAAGAGACCCAGTACTTC
-,-,TRBV6-6,TRBJ2-5,CASRAPVLGETQYF,TGTGCCAGCAGAGCCCCGGTTCTCGGGGAGACCCAGTACTTC
-,TRBD1,TRBV2,TRBJ2-5,CASSQNPTGGPSWLTQYF,TGTGCCAGCAGCCAAAACCCGACAGGGGGCCCCTCGTGGTTGACCCAGTACTTC
-,TRBD1,TRBV19,TRBJ2-1,CASTDREFPYNEQFF,TGTGCCAGTACGGACAGGGAGTTCCCCTACAATGAGCAGTTCTTC
few,-,TRBV5-6,TRBJ2-2,CASNLAGITGELFF,TGTGCCAGCAACTTAGCAGGGATAACCGGGGAGCTGTTTTTT
-,TRBD1,TRBV28,TRBJ2-2,CASTTGGTGELFF,TGTGCCAGCACTACAGGGGGCACCGGGGAGCTGTTTTTT
-,-,TRBV15,TRBJ1-1,CATSRPVGGEAFF,TGTGCCACCAGCAGACCCGTCGGGGGTGAAGCTTTCTTT
-,-,TRBV9,TRBJ2-1,CASSVDLNEQFF,TGTGCCAGCAGCGTAGACTTGAATGAGCAGTTCTTC
once,TRBD1,TRBV7-2,TRBJ2-2,CASSLARGYGTGELFF,TGTGCCAGCAGCTTAGCCAGGGGGTATGGGACCGGGGAGCTGTTTTTT
-,TRBD1,TRBV10-3,TRBJ2-7,CAISYTAQGSYEEQYF,TGTGCCATCAGCTATACCGCACAGGGGTCCTATGAAGAGCAGTACTTC
-,TRBD1,TRBV27,TRBJ1-1,CASRDGQGTAEAFF,TGTGCCAGCAGGGATGGACAGGGAACGGCTGAAGCTTTCTTT
-,-,TRBV4-3,TRBJ1-1,CASSHGEGGTEAFF,TGCGCCAGCAGCCATGGGGAGGGGGGCACTGAAGCTTTCTTT
-,TRBD1,TRBV11-2,TRBJ1-4,CASSSDRGGEKLFF,TGTGCCAGCAGCTCGGACAGGGGTGGCGAAAAACTGTTTTTT
-,TRBD1,TRBV2,TRBJ1-2,CASSSKGQGITWYTF,TGTGCCAGCAGCTCCAAGGGACAGGGGATAACGTGGTACACCTTC
-,TRBD1,TRBV25-1,TRBJ2-6,CASSESGQGASGANVLTF,TGTGCCAGCAGTGAAAGTGGACAGGGGGCCAGCGGGGCCAACGTCCTGACTTTC
-,TRBD2,TRBV2,TRBJ2-7,CASSPTSVRTYEQYF,TGTGCCAGCAGTCCTACTAGCGTTCGGACCTACGAGCAGTACTTC
-,TRBD2,TRBV29-1,TRBJ2-7,CSVGASGTPEQYF,TGCAGCGTGGGGGCTAGCGGGACTCCGGAGCAGTACTTC
-,TRBD1,TRBV19,TRBJ1-2,CASSERTGPLYGYTF,TGTGCCAGTAGTGAGCGGACAGGGCCCCTCTATGGCTACACCTTC
-,TRBD1,TRBV9,TRBJ1-4,CASSPGQGSEKLFF,TGTGCCAGCAGCCCCGGACAGGGTAGCGAAAAACTGTTTTTT
-,TRBD2,TRBV7-9,TRBJ2-3,CASSLAGGADTQYF,TGTGCCAGCAGCTTGGCGGGGGGGGCAGATACGCAGTATTTT
-,TRBD2,TRBV7-9,TRBJ2-3,CATGLAGSTDTQYF,TGTGCCACCGGACTAGCGGGGAGCACAGATACGCAGTATTTT
once,-,TRBV7-3,TRBJ2-2,CASSPTGLGELFF,TGTGCCAGCAGCCCCACGGGGTTGGGGGAGCTGTTTTTT
-,-,TRBV19,TRBJ1-5,CASSMGQVYQPQHF,TGTGCCAGTAGTATGGGTCAGGTGTATCAGCCCCAGCATTTT
-,-,TRBV4-3,TRBJ1-6,CASSQGPERMHNSPLHF,TGCGCCAGCAGCCAAGGCCCGGAGAGGATGCATAATTCACCCCTCCACTTT
once,-,TRBV6-5,TRBJ1-2,CASSYGRAGSYGYTF,TGTGCCAGCAGTTACGGCCGGGCAGGGTCCTATGGCTACACCTTC
-,-,TRBV30,TRBJ2-2,CAWSFRNTGELFF,TGTGCCTGGAGTTTCAGAAACACCGGGGAGCTGTTTTTT
few,-,TRBV5-1,TRBJ1-2,CASSLAAGVSYGYTF,TGCGCCAGCAGCTTGGCTGCGGGGGTCAGCTATGGCTACACCTTC
-,TRBD2,TRBV3-1/TRBV3-2,TRBJ2-3,CASSLNSGGLDTQYF,TGTGCCAGCAGCTTGAATAGCGGGGGGCTAGATACGCAGTATTTT
-,-,TRBV6-5,TRBJ1-3,CASSYSAESGNTIYF,TGTGCCAGCAGTTACTCGGCGGAGTCTGGAAACACCATATATTTT